Sequencing of this TCR beta chain was carried out in a study of shared clonotypes between healthy human individuals. On the study more broadly: Sampling drew on donors who were a couple of women and three men aged 18 to 49. General observations from the study: It was only blood that was sampled, and tissue repertoires likely differ.

Under the authors' procedure: ImmunoSEQ sequences covered only the junction and lacked quality scores; filtering therefore differed. The repertoire was sequenced with immunoSEQ multiplex PCR; TCRdb's copy has only in-frame clones and lacks some. For V, J and clone size, that table is used; D and trimming come from the DNA. Seen here are over 850,000 clones, about four fifths observed once, and the top ten hold under 0.6%. Trimming cost V 5 bases and J 6 bases; bases outside gene matches: 6. CDR1 is MNHEY and CDR2 is SVGAGI in the germline V gene. The CDR3 is 15 amino acids. Among the donors, all were Caucasian adults who lived in Nashville, Tennessee. This clone has just one count. Its antigen is unidentified.

This chain joins TRBV6-5 and TRBJ1-4, with TRBD1 matching over 10 bases. Sequenced material: memory CD4+ T cells from PBMCs. The subset: CD45RA-negative fraction. This clonotype originated in a man between 18 and 29 years old in good health. Some clones in this sample may be carry-over from other donors' samples. This CDR3 is CASSASGQGYEKLFF. The DNA of the CDR3 is TGTGCCAGCAGTGCGTCGGGACAGGGGTATGAAAAACTGTTTTTT.